Listed here are 26 T cell receptor beta chains from one sample, sequenced in a study of cytomegalovirus exposure and HLA in healthy donors. Here immunoSEQ multiplex PCR was the method, and the copy in TCRdb shows in-frame clones only, minus some. The sample has about 200,000 clones, 80% to 90% seen once. Sequences were obtained from PBMCs. The receptors shown here come from a woman in her 30s in good health and CMV-seropositive.

This sequence joins TRBV15 and TRBJ2-7; the D gene is possibly TRBD1 (5 bases). V was trimmed by 4 bases and J by 6 bases, leaving 19 bases between them. The CDR3 sequence is 15 residues long. Germline CDR1 LNHNV, CDR2 YYDKDF (reference sequence). The CDR3 is CATSILSTPGFEQYF. Here the CDR3 DNA reads TGTGCCACCAGCATCCTGTCTACCCCAGGGTTCGAGCAGTACTTC.

In its sample, this clone was seen once. The J gene is TRBJ2-1, the V gene TRBV18, with 11 bases identical to TRBD2. Germline CDR1 is KGHSH and CDR2 is LQKENI. V dropped 2 bases and J dropped 4; count of bases not matched to a gene: 4. This CDR3 has 16 residues. CDR3 protein: CASSPVGTSGYNEQFF. The CDR3 coding sequence is TGTGCCAGCTCACCAGTGGGGACTAGCGGATACAATGAGCAGTTCTTC.

This clone was observed a few times. V is TRBV19 and J is TRBJ1-2; D may be TRBD1 (6 bases). V was shortened by 5 bases and J by 5 bases, with 9 bases between the two germline ends. The germline V gene has CDR1 LNHDA and CDR2 SQIVND (reference sequence). The CDR3 extends over 12 amino acids. CDR3 nucleotides: TGTGCCAGTAGTTCCCAGGGGTATGGCTACACCTTC. This codes for CASSSQGYGYTF.

This clone was seen once. The chain links TRBV28 to TRBJ2-3; D is ambiguous. The ends were cut back, 3 bases at V and 6 bases at J, with 4 bases in the middle. Per the germline V gene, CDR1 is MDHEN and CDR2 is SYDVKM. The CDR3 runs to 11 residues. The CDR3: CASSFQDTQYF. DNA of the CDR3: TGTGCCAGCAGTTTCCAGGATACGCAGTATTTT.

The CDR3 loop reads CASSSGRGSEQYF. The CDR3 coding sequence is TGCGCCAGCAGCTCGGGACGGGGGAGCGAGCAGTACTTC. The chain recombines TRBV5-1 with TRBJ2-7, with D maybe TRBD2 (6 bases). Germline V gene sequence: CDR1 SGHRS, CDR2 YFSETQ. V was clipped by 3 bases and J by 6 bases, with 13 bases between them. The CDR3 covers 13 residues. Based on the CDR3 plus reference TRBV5-1 and TRBJ2-7, the full variable domain is KAGVTQTPRYLIKTRGQQVTLSCSPISGHRSVSWYQQTPGQGLQFLFEYFSETQRNKGNFPGRFSGRQFSNSRSEMNVSTLELGDSALYLCASSSGRGSEQYFGPGTRLTVT.

The table lists this clone with a count of one. CDR3 residues: CASSQQGSGTEAFF. The CDR3 nucleotides read TGTGCCAGCAGCCAACAGGGGAGCGGCACTGAAGCTTTCTTT. The chain joins TRBV9 to TRBJ1-1; 7 bases match TRBD1. The CDR3 runs to 14 residues. Looked up from germline, CDR1 is SGDLS and CDR2 is YYNGEE. Germline trimming cut 4 bases from V and 4 bases from J; bases unmatched to any gene: 7.

The rearrangement uses TRBV27 and TRBJ2-1, with 11 bases fitting TRBD2. The J segment lost 3 bases and the V segment lost 3 bases, leaving 7 bases of the junction unmatched. CDR3 length: 17 amino acids. Germline V gene lookup returns CDR1 MNHEY and CDR2 SMNVEV (reference sequence). CDR3 nucleotide sequence: TGTGCCAGCAGTTTGCTCCCTACTAGCGGGAGCTACAATGAGCAGTTCTTC. Its protein product is CASSLLPTSGSYNEQFF.

This chain connects TRBV9 to TRBJ1-1; TRBD1 might be the D (6 bases). Looked up from germline, CDR1 is SGDLS and CDR2 is YYNGEE. The CDR3 runs to 14 residues. V gave up 3 bases and J gave up 3 bases, with 12 bases separating them. The CDR3 DNA reads TGTGCCAGCAGCGCCCGACAGGAGTACACTGAAGCTTTCTTT. Encoded protein: CASSARQEYTEAFF.

As concerns this clone: Other DNA sequences from this sample encode an identical CDR3 as well. V gene TRBV7-9 combines with J gene TRBJ2-1; weak D call: TRBD2 (6 bases). Germline V gene sequence: CDR1 SEHNR, CDR2 FQNEAQ (reference sequence). The CDR3 is 12 residues long. V shed 5 bases and J shed 4 bases, with 6 bases lying between them. CDR3 bases: TGTGCCAGCAGCAGCGGGTACAATGAGCAGTTCTTC. It encodes CASSSGYNEQFF.

This clone was seen only once. The J gene is TRBJ2-2, the V gene TRBV5-1; the D gene is possibly TRBD2 (5 bases). This CDR3 comprises 13 residues. V was clipped by 0 bases and J by 5 bases, with 5 bases between them. Germline V gene sequence: CDR1 SGHRS, CDR2 YFSETQ. The CDR3 DNA reads TGCGCCAGCAGCTTGGGGGAGACCGGGGAGCTGTTTTTT. Translating it yields CASSLGETGELFF.

This chain links TRBV21-1 with TRBJ1-2; the listed D gene, TRBD1, was not tested against the DNA. TRBV21-1 is a pseudogene segment. This CDR3 spans 13 amino acids. CDR3 amino acids: CASSKSGQGPPPF. The CDR3 DNA reads TGTGCCAGCAGCAAATCCGGACAGGGGCCGCCCCCCTTC.

The chain uses TRBV6-5 and TRBJ2-1; the D is unclear. Germline V gene data show CDR1 as MNHEY and CDR2 as SVGAGI. CDR3 length equals 15 residues. The germline V and J ends were trimmed by 8 bases and 0 bases, with 14 bases remaining between them. The chain's CDR3 is CASLRRFSSYNEQFF. CDR3 DNA sequence: TGTGCCAGCCTGAGAAGATTTAGCTCCTACAATGAGCAGTTCTTC.

The chain employs TRBV18 and TRBJ2-2; D is ambiguous. CDR3 length equals 15 residues. V was pared by 2 bases and J by 5 bases, with 12 bases between. The germline V gene has CDR1 KGHSH and CDR2 LQKENI. The CDR3 is CASSPKIPETGELFF. CDR3 bases: TGTGCCAGCTCACCAAAGATCCCGGAGACCGGGGAGCTGTTTTTT.

V is TRBV7-6 and J is TRBJ2-3, with D possibly being TRBD1 (6 bases). From germline, CDR1 is SGHVS and CDR2 FNYEAQ. Trimming pared 5 bases from V and 0 bases from J, leaving 15 bases between. The length of the CDR3 is 16 residues. CDR3 sequence reads: CASSLESQGSTDTQYF. The CDR3 region has the DNA TGTGCCAGCAGCCTTGAATCCCAGGGGAGCACAGATACGCAGTATTTT.

This sequence joins TRBV10-3 and TRBJ2-7; 8 positions agree with TRBD1. The germline V gene has CDR1 ENHRY and CDR2 SYGVKD. The CDR3 is 12 amino acids. Unmatched junction bases numbered 4, after V lost 7 bases and J lost 5 bases. This CDR3 reads CAIKTGGNEQYF. DNA for the CDR3: TGTGCCATCAAAACAGGGGGAAACGAGCAGTACTTC.

In its sample, this clone was seen once. The chain has TRBV28 and TRBJ1-1; D gene unclear. V was trimmed by 10 bases and J by 1 base, leaving 7 bases between them. CDR1 and CDR2 from the germline V gene are MDHEN and SYDVKM. The CDR3 spans 11 residues. This chain's CDR3 is CAIGGNTEAFF. As DNA, the CDR3 is TGTGCCATCGGAGGGAACACTGAAGCTTTCTTT.

This chain connects TRBV25-1 to TRBJ2-7; TRBD1 is a possible D gene (6 bases). Germline V gives CDR1 MGHDK, CDR2 SYGVNS. The CDR3 runs 14 residues. V lost 1 base and J lost 3, with 10 bases in between. CDR3 nucleotide sequence: TGTGCCAGCAGTGAATTCGGGACATTCTACGAGCAGTACTTC. Translated: CASSEFGTFYEQYF.

Only one count was recorded for this clone. The rearrangement uses TRBV6-6 and TRBJ1-1; TRBD1 is a possible D gene (5 bases). Trimming pared 5 bases from V and 4 bases from J, leaving 8 bases between. Per germline, CDR1 MNHNY and CDR2 SVGAGI (reference sequence). There are 12 residues in the CDR3. CDR3 sequence reads: CASSPGPTEAFF. CDR3 DNA sequence: TGTGCCAGCAGTCCAGGGCCCACTGAAGCTTTCTTT.

As DNA, the CDR3 is TGTGCCAGTCGACAGTACATGAACACTGAAGCTTTCTTT. The encoded protein is CASRQYMNTEAFF. This rearrangement joins TRBV11-2 to TRBJ1-1; D is possibly TRBD1 (5 bases). Deletions cut 9 bases from V and 0 bases from J, with 11 bases between. There are 13 residues in the CDR3. CDR1 is SGHAT and CDR2 is FQNNGV in the germline V gene.

The chain employs TRBV27 and TRBJ1-4; D unclear. The ends were cut back, 6 bases at V and 7 bases at J, with 15 bases in the middle. The CDR3 is 14 amino acids. Looked up from germline, CDR1 is MNHEY and CDR2 is SMNVEV (reference sequence). The CDR3 loop reads CASRSYGVGEKLFF. The CDR3 nucleotides are TGTGCCAGCAGGTCCTACGGGGTCGGTGAAAAACTGTTTTTT. Full variable domain (outside the CDR3, taken from reference TRBV27 and TRBJ1-4): EAQVTQNPRYLITVTGKKLTVTCSQNMNHEYMSWYRQDPGLGLRQIYYSMNVEVTDKGDVPEGYKVSRKEKRNFPLILESPSPNQTSLYFCASRSYGVGEKLFFGSGTQLSVL.

The chain is built from TRBV5-5 and TRBJ2-5, with 7 bases that match TRBD1. The germline CDR1 and CDR2 sequences are SGHKS and YYEKEE (reference sequence). J was trimmed by 4 bases and V by 2 bases; bases with no gene match: 5. The CDR3 has 14 residues. The CDR3 reads CASSFLQGRETQYF. In DNA, the CDR3 is TGTGCCAGCAGCTTCCTACAGGGGCGAGAGACCCAGTACTTC.

The chain joins TRBV9 to TRBJ2-7; 9 bases align to TRBD1. Germline V gene lookup returns CDR1 SGDLS and CDR2 YYNGEE. Losses at the gene ends were 0 bases for V and 2 bases for J; bases not matched to a gene: 3. The CDR3 runs 15 residues. The CDR3 region is CASSVADRGAYEQYF. CDR3 nucleotides: TGTGCCAGCAGCGTAGCGGACAGGGGAGCCTACGAGCAGTACTTC.

This rearrangement joins TRBV28 to TRBJ1-5, with D unresolved. From germline, CDR1 is MDHEN and CDR2 SYDVKM. This CDR3 has 15 amino acids. The V end lost 5 bases, the J end lost 2 bases, and 13 bases lay between the germline ends. Written as DNA, the CDR3 is TGTGCCAGCAGTATAAGGAGGGTGGGCAATCAGCCCCAGCATTTT. Its protein product is CASSIRRVGNQPQHF.

For the CDR3, the DNA is TGTGCCAGCAGTGAAAGGCAGGCGAACACTGAAGCTTTCTTT. This codes for CASSERQANTEAFF. This chain uses TRBV6-1 with TRBJ1-1; D gene unclear. CDR1 and CDR2 from the germline V gene are MNHNS and SASEGT. CDR3 length: 14 amino acids. V was cut by 2 bases and J by 1 base, with 8 bases left in between.

The chain links TRBV7-9 to TRBJ2-5, with 9 bases matching TRBD2. Germline-derived CDR1 and CDR2 are SEHNR and FQNEAQ (reference sequence). V lost 6 bases to trimming and J lost 1 base; unmatched junction nucleotides: 3. The CDR3 is 14 residues long. The CDR3 bases are TGTGCCAGCAGTTCTAGCGGGACCCAAGAGACCCAGTACTTC. Its translation is CASSSSGTQETQYF.

The J gene is TRBJ2-2, the V gene TRBV2, with D possibly TRBD1 on 6 matching bases. Looked up from germline, CDR1 is SNHLY and CDR2 is FYNNEI. The ends were cut back, 6 bases at V and 4 bases at J, with 24 bases in the middle. The CDR3 extends over 18 amino acids. The CDR3 spells CASRGITFRGSGTGELFF. The CDR3 DNA sequence: TGTGCCAGCAGGGGGATAACCTTCAGGGGTTCGGGCACCGGGGAGCTGTTTTTT.